A selection of T cell receptor beta chains follows, all from one sample in a study of CD8 T cells in ankylosing spondylitis. One entry per CDR3 protein results from TCRdb running MiXCR on the 5' RACE reads. The sample gives roughly 440,000 distinct CDR3 sequences, roughly 15% of which show up once; 0.95% to 1.1% is in the top ten. Sample: blood, either unsorted or a sorted T cell fraction (not recorded which). These receptors originate from a male donor with ankylosing spondylitis. CDR3s include the opening cysteine and the closing phenylalanine or tryptophan. Fields, in order: clone size, D gene, J gene, V gene, CDR3 protein, CDR3 DNA. A D gene is named only where the DNA matches it firmly. Some rows mark clone size as missing; the rest say once, few, many or name a class of expanded clone.

clone_size: few; d_call: TRBD1; j_call: TRBJ1-5; v_call: TRBV20-1; cdr3_aa: CSARDPDRVSGPQHF; cdr3_nt: TGCAGTGCTAGAGACCCAGACAGGGTGAGTGGGCCCCAGCATTTT
clone_size: few; d_call: TRBD2; j_call: TRBJ2-1; v_call: TRBV12-3/TRBV12-4; cdr3_aa: CASSFRAYGLAGGEQFF; cdr3_nt: TGTGCCAGCAGCTTTCGGGCTTACGGACTAGCGGGGGGTGAGCAGTTCTTC
clone_size: -; d_call: -; j_call: TRBJ1-6; v_call: TRBV2; cdr3_aa: CASRRTYNSPLHF; cdr3_nt: TGTGCCAGCAGGAGGACCTATAATTCACCCCTCCACTTT
clone_size: few; d_call: -; j_call: TRBJ1-2; v_call: TRBV3-1; cdr3_aa: CASSPLGNGGYTF; cdr3_nt: TGTGCCAGCAGCCCTCTGGGGAATGGTGGCTACACCTTC
clone_size: few; d_call: -; j_call: TRBJ1-1; v_call: TRBV3-1; cdr3_aa: CASSQAGGEAFF; cdr3_nt: TGTGCCAGCAGCCAAGCGGGGGGTGAAGCTTTCTTT
clone_size: -; d_call: -; j_call: TRBJ2-3; v_call: TRBV20-1; cdr3_aa: CSARQITDTQYF; cdr3_nt: TGCAGTGCTAGACAGATCACAGATACGCAGTATTTT
clone_size: many; d_call: -; j_call: TRBJ2-3; v_call: TRBV6-5; cdr3_aa: CASSYQGYVTDTQYF; cdr3_nt: TGTGCCAGCAGTTACCAGGGGTATGTCACAGATACGCAGTATTTT
clone_size: -; d_call: TRBD1; j_call: TRBJ2-5; v_call: TRBV5-1; cdr3_aa: CASSRQGAGETQYF; cdr3_nt: TGCGCCAGCAGCCGACAGGGGGCCGGTGAGACCCAGTACTTC
clone_size: -; d_call: -; j_call: TRBJ1-1; v_call: TRBV7-2; cdr3_aa: CASSSRRHTEAFF; cdr3_nt: TGTGCCAGCAGCTCTCGACGGCACACTGAAGCTTTCTTT
clone_size: few; d_call: TRBD1; j_call: TRBJ1-1; v_call: TRBV25-1; cdr3_aa: CASRGTGENTEAFF; cdr3_nt: TGTGCCAGCCGGGGGACAGGGGAGAACACTGAAGCTTTCTTT
clone_size: few; d_call: -; j_call: TRBJ2-2; v_call: TRBV5-1; cdr3_aa: CASRLKGGTGELFF; cdr3_nt: TGCGCCAGCAGGTTAAAAGGAGGGACCGGGGAGCTGTTTTTT
clone_size: -; d_call: TRBD1; j_call: TRBJ2-6; v_call: TRBV11-1; cdr3_aa: CASSPRGQGFSGANVLTF; cdr3_nt: TGTGCCAGCAGCCCAAGGGGGCAGGGATTCTCTGGGGCCAACGTCCTGACTTTC
clone_size: -; d_call: -; j_call: TRBJ2-7; v_call: TRBV5-6; cdr3_aa: CASSGAGITPYEQYF; cdr3_nt: TGTGCCAGCAGCGGGGCGGGGATTACGCCCTACGAGCAGTACTTC
clone_size: -; d_call: TRBD1; j_call: TRBJ1-2; v_call: TRBV30; cdr3_aa: CAWRPPGTGPSGYTF; cdr3_nt: TGTGCCTGGAGGCCCCCCGGGACAGGGCCTTCTGGCTACACCTTC
clone_size: -; d_call: -; j_call: TRBJ2-3; v_call: TRBV6-5; cdr3_aa: CASSYGGETTDTQYF; cdr3_nt: TGTGCCAGCAGTTATGGCGGGGAGACCACAGATACGCAGTATTTT
clone_size: few; d_call: -; j_call: TRBJ1-1; v_call: TRBV20-1; cdr3_aa: CSATATSLNTEAFF; cdr3_nt: TGCAGTGCCACCGCGACATCTTTGAACACTGAAGCTTTCTTT
clone_size: -; d_call: -; j_call: TRBJ2-5; v_call: TRBV10-3; cdr3_aa: CAISESRGRETQYF; cdr3_nt: TGTGCCATCAGTGAGTCGAGGGGCCGGGAGACCCAGTACTTC
clone_size: few; d_call: -; j_call: TRBJ2-7; v_call: TRBV27; cdr3_aa: CASSLRRTGTSAGEQYF; cdr3_nt: TGTGCCAGCAGTCTCAGACGGACCGGGACTTCAGCAGGCGAGCAGTACTTC
clone_size: -; d_call: TRBD2; j_call: TRBJ2-3; v_call: TRBV7-9; cdr3_aa: CASSRSGLAADTQYF; cdr3_nt: TGTGCCAGCAGCCGATCGGGACTAGCGGCAGATACGCAGTATTTT